A single sample is the source of the 5 T cell receptor beta chains below, sequenced in a study of blood T cell repertoires in COVID-19 (dated by TCRdb to 2018 to 2020). Receptor libraries were prepared by the immunoSEQ multiplex PCR assay. What TCRdb holds here is the immuneACCESS table cut down to in-frame rearrangements. Part of the clones is not present; checked against another copy, under half of the missing clones reflect an unresolved V gene, and the others are unexplained. The sample table holds 250,000 to 350,000 clones, of which roughly 90% were seen once. The ten largest clonotypes hold around 20% of the sample. The sequenced sample consisted of PBMCs or T cells enriched from blood (not recorded which). The receptors come from a woman in her 30s who had recovered from COVID-19.

V and J are TRBV10-1 and TRBJ1-5; no clear D gene. V was trimmed by 2 bases and J by 9 bases, leaving 8 bases between them. This CDR3 comprises 12 residues. Germline V lookup: CDR1 WNHNN, CDR2 SYGVQD (reference sequence). CDR3 DNA sequence: TGCGCCAGCAGTGAGAGGCGGCGGCCCCAGCATTTT. It specifies CASSERRRPQHF.

This chain links TRBV4-2 with TRBJ1-2; D remains unclear. Germline CDR1 reads LGHNA; CDR2 reads YNFKEQ. The germline V and J ends were trimmed by 1 base and 7 bases, with 13 bases remaining between them. This CDR3 spans 14 amino acids. The CDR3, as DNA: TGTGCCAGCAGCCAAGCAGCAGGCGTCGGTGGCTACACCTTC. Protein sequence: CASSQAAGVGGYTF.

The chain couples TRBV5-4 to TRBJ1-5; 7 bases map to TRBD1. CDR3 length: 14 amino acids. The junction had 4 bases not matched to a gene; V was cut back by 0 bases and J by 7 bases. Per germline, CDR1 SGHNT and CDR2 YYREEE (reference sequence). CDR3 region: CASSLVEGAQPQHF. For the CDR3, the DNA is TGTGCCAGCAGCTTGGTTGAGGGGGCCCAGCCCCAGCATTTT.

This clone was picked up one time. The chain employs TRBV6-5 and TRBJ1-6; no reliable D call. V lost 8 bases and J 8 bases, leaving 10 bases between the germline ends. CDR1 is MNHEY and CDR2 is SVGAGI in the germline V gene. The CDR3 has 12 residues. CDR3 DNA sequence: TGTGCCAGCGGGCGGGCGGATTCACCCCTCCACTTT. Translation: CASGRADSPLHF.

The chain is built from TRBV6-2 or TRBV6-3 and TRBJ2-7; 10 positions agree with TRBD2. There are 15 residues in the CDR3. V was clipped by 1 base and J by 7 bases; unmatched bases: 7. Germline CDR1 MNHEY, CDR2 SVGEGT. Written as DNA, the CDR3 is TGTGCCAGCAGTTACTTAACTAGCGGGACAGAAGAGCAGTACTTC. Translation gives CASSYLTSGTEEQYF.